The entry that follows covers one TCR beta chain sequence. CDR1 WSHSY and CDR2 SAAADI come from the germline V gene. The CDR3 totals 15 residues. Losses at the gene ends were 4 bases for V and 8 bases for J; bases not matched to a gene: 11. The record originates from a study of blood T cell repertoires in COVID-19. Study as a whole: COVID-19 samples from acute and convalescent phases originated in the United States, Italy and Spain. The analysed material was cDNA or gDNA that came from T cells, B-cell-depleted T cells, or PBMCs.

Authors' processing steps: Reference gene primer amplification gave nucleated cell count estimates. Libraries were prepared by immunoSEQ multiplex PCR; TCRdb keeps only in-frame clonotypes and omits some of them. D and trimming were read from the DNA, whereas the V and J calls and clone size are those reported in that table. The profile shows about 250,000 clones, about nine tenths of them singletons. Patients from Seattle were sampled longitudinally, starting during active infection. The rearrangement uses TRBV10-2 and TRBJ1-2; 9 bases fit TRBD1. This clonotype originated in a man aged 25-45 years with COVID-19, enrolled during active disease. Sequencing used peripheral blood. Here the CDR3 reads CASSVALGGQGGYTF. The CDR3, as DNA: TGCGCCAGCAGTGTGGCACTTGGGGGACAGGGCGGCTACACCTTC.